Detailed here is one T cell receptor (beta chain). Its antigen is not identified. The method was immunoSEQ multiplex PCR; TCRdb's version includes in-frame clones alone and lacks a portion of them. The sample lists roughly 23,000 clones, 82% occurring once. The data were obtained in a study of STAT5B mutations in CD4+ large granular lymphocyte leukemia. Germline CDR1 reads MNHNS; CDR2 reads SASEGT. The CDR3 sequence is 9 residues long. General study results and limits: Top patient clones used TRBV06 genes more often: 8/27 versus 2/35 in controls. Patient CD4-sorted repertoires looked more clonal than healthy CD4+ repertoires, even without putative leukemic clones. Main leukemic clonotypes were patient-specific, but about 25% appeared at low frequency elsewhere.

This rearrangement joins TRBV6-1 to TRBJ2-4; D is ambiguous. The source is a human donor in good health. The sequencing sample was made of CD4+ T cells from blood buffy coats. CDR3 sequence reads: CAIRDIQYF. CDR3 coding DNA: TGTGCAATTAGGGACATTCAGTACTTC.